This T cell receptor beta chain was sequenced in a study of beta chain features in type 1 diabetes. Study observations and caveats: Patients with type 1 diabetes carried fewer insertions and had more deletions at their VDJ junctions. A closer apparent resemblance between naive, central memory and Treg TCRB repertoires was seen in patients than in healthy donors. TCRB CDR3s were moderately but significantly shorter in Type 1 diabetes patients in all four CD4+ subsets.

For this clone: What it binds is unknown.

Since all of the isolated RNA was reverse transcribed, expressed TCRB transcripts were what got sequenced. Profiling relied on immunoSEQ multiplex PCR, and the TCRdb table lists in-frame clones only, not all of them. The sample consists of hundreds of thousands of clones, around 15% of them appearing once. The CDR3 totals 14 residues. Germline CDR1 MNHEY, CDR2 SVGAGI. V was shortened by 7 bases and J by 3 bases, with 15 bases between the two germline ends. This sequence originates from a man aged 18-30 years with type 1 diabetes. Sequencing input: naive CD4+ T cells from blood. The rearrangement joins TRBV6-5 to TRBJ2-5; D may be TRBD1 (5 bases). CDR3 sequence (DNA): TGTGCCAGCACTTCCAGGGCCGGAGAAGAGACCCAGTACTTC. Amino acid sequence: CASTSRAGEETQYF.